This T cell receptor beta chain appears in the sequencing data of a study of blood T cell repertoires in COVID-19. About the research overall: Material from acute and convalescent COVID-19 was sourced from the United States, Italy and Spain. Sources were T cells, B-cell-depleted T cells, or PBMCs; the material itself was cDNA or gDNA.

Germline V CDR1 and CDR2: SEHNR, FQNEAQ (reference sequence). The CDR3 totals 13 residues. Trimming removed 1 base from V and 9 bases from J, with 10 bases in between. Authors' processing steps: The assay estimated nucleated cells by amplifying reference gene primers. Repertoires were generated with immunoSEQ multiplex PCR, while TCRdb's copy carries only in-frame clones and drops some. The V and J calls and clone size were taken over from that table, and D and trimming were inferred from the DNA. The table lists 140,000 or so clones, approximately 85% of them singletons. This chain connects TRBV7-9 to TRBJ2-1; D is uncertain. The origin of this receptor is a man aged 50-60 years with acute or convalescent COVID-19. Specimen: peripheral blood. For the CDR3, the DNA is TGTGCCAGCAGCTTAGAAGTCGGCGGTGAGCAGTTCTTC. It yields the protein CASSLEVGGEQFF. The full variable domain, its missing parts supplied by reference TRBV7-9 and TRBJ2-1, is DTGVSQNPRHKITKRGQNVTFRCDPISEHNRLYWYRQTLGQGPEFLTYFQNEAQLEKSRLLSDRFSAERPKGSFSTLEIQRTEQGDSAMYLCASSLEVGGEQFFGPGTRLTVL.